This T cell receptor beta chain was profiled in a study of T-cell reconstitution after alpha-beta-depleted transplantation in children. This clonotype was picked up many times. Germline CDR1 is DFQATT and CDR2 is SNEGSKA (reference sequence). CDR3 length equals 11 residues. V shed 6 bases and J 7 bases; nucleotides not matched to a gene: 3. Unique molecular identifiers were incorporated during preparation of the TCRbeta library. Via MiXCR, TCRdb re-called the PCR reads, giving one row per CDR3 protein. The sample lists 640,000 or so distinct CDR3 sequences; 16% were seen once. The material sequenced was PBMCs from the stem cell graft donor, taken from the stem cell graft. This TCR came from a human donor who donated a stem cell graft to a child with acute myeloid leukemia. The chain links TRBV20-1 to TRBJ2-1; 7 positions match TRBD2. The CDR3 DNA reads TGCAGTGCGGTCGGGGGGAATGAGCAGTTCTTC. It encodes CSAVGGNEQFF.